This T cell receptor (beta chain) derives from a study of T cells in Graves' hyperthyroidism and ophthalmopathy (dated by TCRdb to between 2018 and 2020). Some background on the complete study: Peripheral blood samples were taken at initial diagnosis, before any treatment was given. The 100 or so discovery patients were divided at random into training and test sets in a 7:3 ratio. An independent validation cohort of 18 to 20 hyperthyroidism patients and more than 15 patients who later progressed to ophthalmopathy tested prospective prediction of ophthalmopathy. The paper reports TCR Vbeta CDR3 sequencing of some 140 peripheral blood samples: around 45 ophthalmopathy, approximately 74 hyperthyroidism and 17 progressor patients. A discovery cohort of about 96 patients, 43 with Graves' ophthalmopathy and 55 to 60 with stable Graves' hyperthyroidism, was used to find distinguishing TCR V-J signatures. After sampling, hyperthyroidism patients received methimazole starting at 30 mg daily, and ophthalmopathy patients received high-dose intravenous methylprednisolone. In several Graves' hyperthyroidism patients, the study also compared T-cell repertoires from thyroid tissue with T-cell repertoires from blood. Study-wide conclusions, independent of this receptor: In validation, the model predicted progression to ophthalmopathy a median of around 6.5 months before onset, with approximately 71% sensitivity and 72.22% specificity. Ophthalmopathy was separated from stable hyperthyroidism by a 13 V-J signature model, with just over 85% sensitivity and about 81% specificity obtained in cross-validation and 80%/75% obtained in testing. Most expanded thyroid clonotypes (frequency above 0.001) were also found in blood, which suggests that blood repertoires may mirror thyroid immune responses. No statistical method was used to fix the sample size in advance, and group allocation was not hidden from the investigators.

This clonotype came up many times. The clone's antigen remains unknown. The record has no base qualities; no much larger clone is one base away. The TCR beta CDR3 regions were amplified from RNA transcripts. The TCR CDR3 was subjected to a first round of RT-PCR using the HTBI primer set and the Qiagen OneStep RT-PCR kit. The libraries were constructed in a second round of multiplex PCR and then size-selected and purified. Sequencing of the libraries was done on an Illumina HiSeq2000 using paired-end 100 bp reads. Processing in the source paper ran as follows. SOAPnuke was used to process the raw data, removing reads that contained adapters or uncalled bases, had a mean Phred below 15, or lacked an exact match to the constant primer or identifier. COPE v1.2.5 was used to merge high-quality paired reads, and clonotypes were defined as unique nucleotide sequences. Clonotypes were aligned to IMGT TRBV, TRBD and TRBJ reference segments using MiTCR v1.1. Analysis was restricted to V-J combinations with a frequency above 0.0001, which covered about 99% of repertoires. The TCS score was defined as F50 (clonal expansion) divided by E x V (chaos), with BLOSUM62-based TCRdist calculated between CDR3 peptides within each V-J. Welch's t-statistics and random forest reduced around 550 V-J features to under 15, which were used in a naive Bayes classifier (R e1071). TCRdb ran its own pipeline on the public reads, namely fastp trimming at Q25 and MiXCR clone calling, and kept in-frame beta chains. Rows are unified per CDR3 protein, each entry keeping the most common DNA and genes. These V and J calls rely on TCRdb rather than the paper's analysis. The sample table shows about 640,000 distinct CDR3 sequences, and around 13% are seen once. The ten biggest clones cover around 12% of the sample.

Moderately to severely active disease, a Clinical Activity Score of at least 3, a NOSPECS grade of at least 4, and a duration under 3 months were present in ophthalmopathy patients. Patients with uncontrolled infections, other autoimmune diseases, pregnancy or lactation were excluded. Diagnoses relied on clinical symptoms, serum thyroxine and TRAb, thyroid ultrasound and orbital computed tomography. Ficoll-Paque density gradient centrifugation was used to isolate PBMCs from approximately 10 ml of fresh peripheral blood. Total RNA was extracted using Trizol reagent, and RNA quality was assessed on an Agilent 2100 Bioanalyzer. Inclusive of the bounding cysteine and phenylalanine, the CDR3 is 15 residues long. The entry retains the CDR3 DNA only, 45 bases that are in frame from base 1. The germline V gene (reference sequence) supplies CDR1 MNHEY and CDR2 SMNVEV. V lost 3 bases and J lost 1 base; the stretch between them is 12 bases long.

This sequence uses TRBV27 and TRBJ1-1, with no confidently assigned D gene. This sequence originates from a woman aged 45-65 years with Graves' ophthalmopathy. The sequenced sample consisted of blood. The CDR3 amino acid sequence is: CASSFRGSGNTEAFF. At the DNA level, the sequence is TGTGCCAGCAGTTTCCGGGGTTCTGGGAACACTGAAGCTTTCTTT.